Each of the 25 T cell receptor beta chains below was sequenced from the same sample in a study of T cells in Graves' hyperthyroidism and ophthalmopathy. What was amplified from RNA transcripts were TCR beta CDR3 regions. When the TCR CDR3 underwent first-round RT-PCR, the HTBI primer set was used. Each CDR3 protein gets one entry after TCRdb re-called the multiplex PCR reads with MiXCR. The sample has approximately 690,000 distinct CDR3 sequences; less than 25% are singletons. What was sequenced was blood. Receptors were obtained from a man aged 25-45 years with Graves' ophthalmopathy.

This clonotype occurred many times. The chain carries TRBV20-1 and TRBJ2-1, with 8 bases lining up with TRBD2. Germline CDR1 is DFQATT and CDR2 is SNEGSKA (reference sequence). Trimming at V came to 6 bases and at J to 5 bases, leaving 6 bases not matched to a gene. The CDR3 runs 13 residues. DNA for the CDR3: TGCAGTGCCTTTAGCGGGAAGCACAATGAGCAGTTCTTC. It codes for CSAFSGKHNEQFF.

The rearrangement uses TRBV29-1 and TRBJ1-2; maybe TRBD1 (5 bases). Germline loops: CDR1 SQVTM, CDR2 ANQGSEA. Trimming stripped 4 bases from V and 4 bases from J, with 13 bases between. This CDR3 is 13 amino acids long. CDR3 in DNA: TGCAGCGTTGCGGCAGGGTCGAGCTATGGCTACACCTTC. Its translation is CSVAAGSSYGYTF.

This clonotype was detected only a few times. An end of the junction does not agree with germline; a read error may underlie this. The V gene is TRBV6-1, the J gene TRBJ2-3; D is unclear. CDR3 size: 11 residues. The V gene's germline CDR1 is MNHNS and CDR2 SASEGT. CDR3 sequence: CACRTGYTQYF. Written as DNA, the CDR3 is TGTGCCTGCAGGACCGGTTATACGCAGTATTTT.

This clonotype was observed a few times. The gene calls are TRBV6-5 and TRBJ2-5; tentatively, D is TRBD1 (6 bases). The CDR3 contains 11 residues. Per germline, CDR1 MNHEY and CDR2 SVGAGI. Deletions cut 4 bases from V and 13 bases from J, with 13 bases between. The CDR3: CASSSPGDTYF. DNA of the CDR3: TGTGCCAGCAGTTCTCCAGGGGATACGTACTTC.

This clonotype was recorded a few times. The V and J genes are TRBV12-3 or TRBV12-4 and TRBJ2-1; the D is unclear. This CDR3 is built from 12 residues. The ends were cut back, 6 bases at V and 3 bases at J, with 6 bases in the middle. The CDR3 region has the DNA TGTGCCAGCAGGCTCAGCTACAATGAGCAGTTCTTC. Translating gives CASRLSYNEQFF.

The table lists this clonotype with many counts. V gene TRBV30 combines with J gene TRBJ2-3; no definite D call. Trimming stripped 7 bases from V and 6 bases from J, with 8 bases between. The germline V gene has CDR1 GTSNPN and CDR2 SVGIG (reference sequence). This CDR3 comprises 10 residues. CDR3 DNA sequence: TGTGCCTTGAAAGGGGATACGCAGTATTTT. It codes for CALKGDTQYF.

There are a few counts of this clonotype. The chain links TRBV11-3 to TRBJ2-7; D might be TRBD1 (6 bases). The V gene's germline CDR1 is SGHNT and CDR2 YENEEA. CDR3 length: 16 residues. V lost 7 bases to trimming and J lost 3 bases, with 22 bases between them. This CDR3 is CASTPLSAGESYEQYF. In DNA, the CDR3 is TGTGCCAGCACCCCCCTATCCGCAGGGGAGAGCTACGAGCAGTACTTC.

The V call is TRBV5-1, the J call TRBJ2-2; TRBD2 matches at 11 bases. Germline V gives CDR1 SGHRS, CDR2 YFSETQ. This CDR3 is built from 19 residues. Trimming removed 4 bases from V and 5 bases from J; junction bases left unmatched: 16. The CDR3 sequence: CASSPKLAGVGSVTGELFF. The CDR3 DNA reads as TGCGCCAGCAGCCCGAAACTAGCGGGAGTTGGTTCGGTAACCGGGGAGCTGTTTTTT.

This clonotype was picked up many times. The rearrangement uses TRBV7-2 and TRBJ1-1; 7 bases agree with TRBD1. The CDR3 totals 15 residues. V was pared by 3 bases and J by 8 bases, with 12 bases of the junction left unmatched. CDR1 SGHTA and CDR2 FQGNSA come from the germline V gene. Here the CDR3 DNA reads TGTGCCAGCAGCTTGCGACCCCTCCCACAGGGGGAAGCTTTCTTT. Protein: CASSLRPLPQGEAFF.

In the case of this clonotype: A much larger clone is a single base away; this may be a read error. The V call is TRBV30, the J call TRBJ2-5, with D perhaps matching TRBD2 (7 bases). V lost 0 bases and J lost 3, with 14 bases in between. Germline V gives CDR1 GTSNPN, CDR2 SVGIG (reference sequence). This CDR3 has 15 residues. The CDR3 spells CAWSVQGRGEETQYF. DNA for the CDR3: TGTGCCTGGAGTGTACAGGGTCGGGGGGAAGAGACCCAGTACTTC. Full variable domain (rest looked up from reference TRBV30 and TRBJ2-5): SQTIHQWPATLVQPVGSPLSLECTVEGTSNPNLYWYRQAAGRGLQLLFYSVGIGQISSEVPQNLSASRPQDRQFILSSKKLLLSDSGFYLCAWSVQGRGEETQYFGPGTRLLVL.

Only a few counts were recorded for this clonotype. The chain carries TRBV5-8 and TRBJ2-2; no clear D gene. The CDR3 spans 12 residues. CDR1 is SGHTS, CDR2 YDEGEE, per germline. Trimming took 5 bases from V and 7 from J, leaving 9 bases between them. CDR3 in DNA: TGTGCCAGCAGAATGAATATCGGGGAGCTGTTTTTT. It specifies CASRMNIGELFF.

This clonotype was seen many times. The rearrangement links TRBV12-3 or TRBV12-4 to TRBJ1-2; the D gene is possibly TRBD1 (6 bases). CDR3 length equals 14 residues. V was pared by 5 bases and J by 7 bases, with 17 bases between. DNA of the CDR3: TGTGCCAGCAGTCCATACACAGGGACGTTTGGCTACACCTTC. As protein: CASSPYTGTFGYTF.

This clonotype appeared a few times. This chain uses TRBV5-1 with TRBJ1-3; D unclear. CDR3 size: 15 residues. The ends were cut back, 0 bases at V and 0 bases at J, with 7 bases in the middle. Germline V gene sequence: CDR1 SGHRS, CDR2 YFSETQ. The CDR3 DNA reads TGCGCCAGCAGCTTGGGCCGCAACTCTGGAAACACCATATATTTT. Amino acids: CASSLGRNSGNTIYF.

This clonotype came up a few times. The chain joins TRBV6-2 or TRBV6-3 to TRBJ2-7; TRBD2 is a possible D gene (6 bases). With 10 bases removed from V and 0 bases from J, the gap between germline ends came to 13 bases. Germline V gene lookup returns CDR1 MNHEY and CDR2 SVGEGT. This CDR3 has 13 residues. The CDR3 DNA follows: TGTGCCACCGGGGGAGACAGCTCCTACGAGCAGTACTTC. Protein: CATGGDSSYEQYF.

In its sample, this clonotype was seen many times. V gene TRBV3-1 combines with J gene TRBJ1-3; TRBD1 might be the D (6 bases). V was shortened by 1 base and J by 2 bases, with 9 bases between the two germline ends. The germline CDR1 and CDR2 sequences are LGHDT and YNNKEL (reference sequence). There are 15 residues in the CDR3. CDR3 in DNA: TGTGCCAGCAGCCAAGCGGGGGCAGCTGGAAACACCATATATTTT. As protein: CASSQAGAAGNTIYF.

This clonotype came up a few times. The chain carries TRBV24-1 and TRBJ2-7, with D perhaps being TRBD1 or TRBD2 (5 bases each). The CDR3 consists of 13 residues. The V end was cut by 9 bases, the J end by 3 bases, with 14 bases between. In germline, CDR1 is KGHDR, CDR2 SFDVKD. CDR3 loop: CATSPSGSYEQYF. The DNA of the CDR3 is TGTGCCACCTCCCCCTCAGGGAGCTACGAGCAGTACTTC.

This clonotype has a handful of counts. The chain couples TRBV5-1 to TRBJ1-1, with 9 bases matching TRBD1. The CDR3 extends over 15 amino acids. The germline CDR1 and CDR2 sequences are SGHRS and YFSETQ. Unmatched junction bases numbered 7, after V lost 2 bases and J lost 5 bases. CDR3 residues: CASSLTGGVRTEAFF. The CDR3 DNA reads as TGCGCCAGCAGCTTAACAGGGGGCGTAAGGACTGAAGCTTTCTTT.

Of note for this clonotype: This may come from a read error, since a much larger clone is one base off. The rearrangement links TRBV28 to TRBJ2-7; TRBD1 agrees at 7 bases. V lost 8 bases and J lost 0; bases outside the gene matches: 10. The CDR3 consists of 15 residues. Germline V lookup: CDR1 MDHEN, CDR2 SYDVKM. The CDR3 is CASGSDRRSSYEQYF. The CDR3 nucleotides are TGTGCCAGCGGGTCGGACAGGCGAAGCTCCTACGAGCAGTACTTC.

The V gene is TRBV7-6, the J gene TRBJ2-1; 9 bases agree with TRBD1. The CDR3 is made up of 15 amino acids. The V gene's germline CDR1 is SGHVS and CDR2 FNYEAQ. The junction had 8 bases not matched to a gene; V was cut back by 5 bases and J by 6 bases. CDR3 sequence reads: CASSRRDRVGNEQFF. Here the CDR3 DNA reads TGTGCCAGCAGCCGTCGGGACAGGGTAGGCAATGAGCAGTTCTTC. Drawing the rest from reference TRBV7-6 and TRBJ2-1, the complete variable domain is GAGVSQSPRYKVTKRGQDVALRCDPISGHVSLYWYRQALGQGPEFLTYFNYEAQQDKSGLPNDRFSAERPEGSISTLTIQRTEQRDSAMYRCASSRRDRVGNEQFFGPGTRLTVL.

In nucleotides, the CDR3 is TGCGCCAGCAGCCAAGAGCGGTTCGCCTACGAGCAGTACTTC. It yields the protein CASSQERFAYEQYF. The V call is TRBV4-1, the J call TRBJ2-7; D unclear. The CDR3 spans 14 residues. CDR1 MGHRA and CDR2 YSYEKL come from the germline V gene. V was cut by 0 bases and J by 2 bases, with 8 bases left in between.

This clonotype showed up just a few times. The chain joins TRBV19 to TRBJ1-5; possibly TRBD1 for D (6 bases). The CDR3 contains 19 residues. Trimming took off 7 bases at V and 0 bases at J, with 25 bases between the two ends. In germline, CDR1 is LNHDA, CDR2 SQIVND (reference sequence). CDR3 residues: CASTPWAGADYYSNQPQHF. For the CDR3, the DNA is TGTGCCAGTACCCCATGGGCAGGGGCCGATTACTATAGCAATCAGCCCCAGCATTTT.

This sequence joins TRBV14 and TRBJ2-2; D uncertain. The CDR3 extends over 15 amino acids. V lost 5 bases and J 0 bases, leaving 10 bases between the germline ends. The germline CDR1 and CDR2 sequences are SGHDN and FVKESK. The CDR3: CASSRSRSNTGELFF. In DNA form, the CDR3 reads TGTGCCAGCAGCAGGAGCAGGTCGAACACCGGGGAGCTGTTTTTT. Full variable domain (missing parts from reference TRBV14 and TRBJ2-2): EAGVTQFPSHSVIEKGQTVTLRCDPISGHDNLYWYRRVMGKEIKFLLHFVKESKQDESGMPNNRFLAERTGGTYSTLKVQPAELEDSGVYFCASSRSRSNTGELFFGEGSRLTVL.

This clonotype showed up many times. The chain carries TRBV11-2 and TRBJ1-6; D is uncertain. CDR1 is SGHAT, CDR2 FQNNGV, per germline. CDR3 length: 14 amino acids. V was cut by 2 bases and J by 4 bases, with 6 bases left in between. CDR3: CASSLNSYNSPLHF. DNA of the CDR3: TGTGCCAGCAGCTTAAACAGTTATAATTCACCCCTCCACTTT.

V and J are TRBV4-3 and TRBJ2-4, with D possibly TRBD2 on 5 matching bases. Trimming removed 0 bases at V and 1 base at J, with 16 bases between. The germline V gene has CDR1 LGHNA and CDR2 YSLEER. The CDR3 totals 18 residues. This chain's CDR3 is CASSQDAPSPGAKNIQYF. For the CDR3, the DNA is TGCGCCAGCAGCCAAGATGCGCCGAGCCCGGGGGCCAAAAACATTCAGTACTTC.

This clonotype has more than one count but fewer than ten. The rearrangement joins TRBV18 to TRBJ2-7, with a tentative D call TRBD2 (5 bases). There are 15 residues in the CDR3. V lost 4 bases and J lost 6, with 19 bases in between. Germline CDR1 KGHSH, CDR2 LQKENI. In nucleotides, the CDR3 is TGTGCCAGCTCACTAACCGACACCCGTCGGGGCGAGCAGTACTTC. The encoded protein is CASSLTDTRRGEQYF.